The present T cell receptor (beta chain) was sequenced within a study of blood T cell repertoires in COVID-19. Across the whole study: The analysed material was cDNA or gDNA that came from T cells, B-cell-depleted T cells, or PBMCs.

Assay used: immunoSEQ multiplex PCR; TCRdb lists only in-frame clones, some missing. This table has roughly 220,000 clones, about 88% appearing once. The CDR3 extends over 14 amino acids. Looked up from germline, CDR1 is MNHEY and CDR2 is SVGAGI. Trimming cost V 7 bases and J 6 bases; bases outside gene matches: 9. The V and J genes are TRBV6-5 and TRBJ1-5, with TRBD1 matching over 7 bases. Sequencing was done on a sample of peripheral blood. The sequence was collected from a man aged 50 or older who had recovered from COVID-19. The CDR3 spells CASKRGPEVQPQHF. The CDR3 region has the DNA TGTGCCAGCAAGAGGGGGCCAGAGGTTCAGCCCCAGCATTTT.